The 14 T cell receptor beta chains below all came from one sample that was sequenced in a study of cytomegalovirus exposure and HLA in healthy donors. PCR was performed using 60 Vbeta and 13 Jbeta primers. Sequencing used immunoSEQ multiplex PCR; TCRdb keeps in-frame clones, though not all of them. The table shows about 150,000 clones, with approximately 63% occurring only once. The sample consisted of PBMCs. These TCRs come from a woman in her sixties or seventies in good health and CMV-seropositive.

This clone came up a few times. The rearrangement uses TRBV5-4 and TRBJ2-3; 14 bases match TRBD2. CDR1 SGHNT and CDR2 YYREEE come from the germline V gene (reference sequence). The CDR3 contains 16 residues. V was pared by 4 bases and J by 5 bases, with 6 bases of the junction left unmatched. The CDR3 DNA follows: TGTGCCAGCAGCAGACTAGCGGGAGGGCCGGGAGATACGCAGTATTTT. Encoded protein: CASSRLAGGPGDTQYF.

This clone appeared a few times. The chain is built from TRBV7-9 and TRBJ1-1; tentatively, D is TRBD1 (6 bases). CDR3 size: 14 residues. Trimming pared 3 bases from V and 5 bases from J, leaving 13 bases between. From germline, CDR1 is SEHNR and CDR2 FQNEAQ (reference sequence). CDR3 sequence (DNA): TGTGCCAGCAGCTTCGGGGGGCCCGGTACTGAAGCTTTCTTT. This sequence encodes CASSFGGPGTEAFF.

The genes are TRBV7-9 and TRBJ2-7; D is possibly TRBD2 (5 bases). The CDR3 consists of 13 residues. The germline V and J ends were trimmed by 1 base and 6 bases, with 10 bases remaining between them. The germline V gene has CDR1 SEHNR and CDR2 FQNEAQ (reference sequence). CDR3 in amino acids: CASSLEGAVEQYF. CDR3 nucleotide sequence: TGTGCCAGCAGCTTAGAGGGAGCGGTCGAGCAGTACTTC.

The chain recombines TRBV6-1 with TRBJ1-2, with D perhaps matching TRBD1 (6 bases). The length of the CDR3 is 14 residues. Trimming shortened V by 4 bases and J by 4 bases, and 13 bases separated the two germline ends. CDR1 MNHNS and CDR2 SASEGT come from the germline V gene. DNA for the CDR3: TGTGCCAGCAGTGGCAGGGGAATGGGCTATGGCTACACCTTC. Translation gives CASSGRGMGYGYTF.

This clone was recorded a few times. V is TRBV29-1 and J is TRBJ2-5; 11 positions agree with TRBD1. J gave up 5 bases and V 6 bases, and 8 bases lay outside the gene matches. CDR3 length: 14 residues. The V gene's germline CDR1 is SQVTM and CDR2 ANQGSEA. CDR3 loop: CSVEGTGGRETQYF. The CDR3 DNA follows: TGCAGCGTCGAGGGGACAGGGGGGAGGGAGACCCAGTACTTC.

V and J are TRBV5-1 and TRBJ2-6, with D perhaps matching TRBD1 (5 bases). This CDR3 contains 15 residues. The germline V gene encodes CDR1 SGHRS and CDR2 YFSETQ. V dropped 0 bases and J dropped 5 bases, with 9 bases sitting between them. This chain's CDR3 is CASSLAQGRANVLTF. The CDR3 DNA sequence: TGCGCCAGCAGCTTGGCGCAGGGTAGGGCCAACGTCCTGACTTTC.

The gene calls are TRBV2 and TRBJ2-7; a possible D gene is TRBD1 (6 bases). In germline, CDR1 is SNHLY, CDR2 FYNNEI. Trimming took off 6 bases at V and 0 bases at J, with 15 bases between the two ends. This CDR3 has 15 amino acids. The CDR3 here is CASRMDGQSSYEQYF. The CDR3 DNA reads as TGTGCCAGCAGAATGGACGGACAGAGCTCCTACGAGCAGTACTTC.

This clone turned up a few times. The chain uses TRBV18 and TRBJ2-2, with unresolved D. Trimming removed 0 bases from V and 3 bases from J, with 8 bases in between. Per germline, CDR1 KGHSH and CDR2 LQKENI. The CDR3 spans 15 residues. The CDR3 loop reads CASSPPSGYTGELFF. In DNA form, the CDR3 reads TGTGCCAGCTCACCACCGTCGGGTTACACCGGGGAGCTGTTTTTT. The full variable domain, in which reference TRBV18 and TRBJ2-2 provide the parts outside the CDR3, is NAGVMQNPRHLVRRRGQEARLRCSPMKGHSHVYWYRQLPEEGLKFMVYLQKENIIDESGMPKERFSAEFPKEGPSILRIQQVVRGDSAAYFCASSPPSGYTGELFFGEGSRLTVL.

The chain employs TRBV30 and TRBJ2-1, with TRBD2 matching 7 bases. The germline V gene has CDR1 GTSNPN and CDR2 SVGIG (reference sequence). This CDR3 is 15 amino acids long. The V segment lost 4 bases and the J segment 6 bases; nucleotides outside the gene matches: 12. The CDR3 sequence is CAWIQRGLRGNEQFF. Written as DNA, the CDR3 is TGTGCCTGGATTCAACGGGGACTAAGAGGCAATGAGCAGTTCTTC.

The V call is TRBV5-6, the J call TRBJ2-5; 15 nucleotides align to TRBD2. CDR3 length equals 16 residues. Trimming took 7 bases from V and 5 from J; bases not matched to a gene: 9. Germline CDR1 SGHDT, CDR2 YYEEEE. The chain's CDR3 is CASDSKGLAGGETQYF. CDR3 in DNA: TGTGCCAGCGACAGCAAGGGACTAGCGGGAGGTGAGACCCAGTACTTC.

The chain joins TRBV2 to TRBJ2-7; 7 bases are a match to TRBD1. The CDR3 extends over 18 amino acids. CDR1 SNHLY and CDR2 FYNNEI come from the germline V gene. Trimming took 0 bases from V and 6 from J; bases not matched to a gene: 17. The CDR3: CASSEALEGAVTFGEQYF. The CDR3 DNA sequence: TGTGCCAGCAGTGAAGCGCTCGAGGGGGCGGTTACCTTTGGCGAGCAGTACTTC.

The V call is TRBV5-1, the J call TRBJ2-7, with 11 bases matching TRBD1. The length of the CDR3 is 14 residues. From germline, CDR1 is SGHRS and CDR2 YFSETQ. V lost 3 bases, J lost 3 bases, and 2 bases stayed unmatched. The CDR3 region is CASSSGTGGYEQYF. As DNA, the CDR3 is TGCGCCAGCAGCTCTGGGACAGGGGGCTACGAGCAGTACTTC. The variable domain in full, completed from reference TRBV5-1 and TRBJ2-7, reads KAGVTQTPRYLIKTRGQQVTLSCSPISGHRSVSWYQQTPGQGLQFLFEYFSETQRNKGNFPGRFSGRQFSNSRSEMNVSTLELGDSALYLCASSSGTGGYEQYFGPGTRLTVT.

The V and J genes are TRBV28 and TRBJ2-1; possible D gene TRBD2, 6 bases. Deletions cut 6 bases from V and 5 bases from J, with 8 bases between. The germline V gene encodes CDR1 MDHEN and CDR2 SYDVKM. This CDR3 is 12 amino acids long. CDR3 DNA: TGTGCCAGCAGCGGGACTCACAATGAGCAGTTCTTC. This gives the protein CASSGTHNEQFF.

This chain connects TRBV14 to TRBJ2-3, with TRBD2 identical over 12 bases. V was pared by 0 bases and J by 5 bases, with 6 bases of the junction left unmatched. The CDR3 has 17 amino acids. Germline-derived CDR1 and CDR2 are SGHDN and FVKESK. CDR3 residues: CASSQDRTSGTVDTQYF. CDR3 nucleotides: TGTGCCAGCAGCCAAGATCGGACTAGCGGGACGGTAGATACGCAGTATTTT.